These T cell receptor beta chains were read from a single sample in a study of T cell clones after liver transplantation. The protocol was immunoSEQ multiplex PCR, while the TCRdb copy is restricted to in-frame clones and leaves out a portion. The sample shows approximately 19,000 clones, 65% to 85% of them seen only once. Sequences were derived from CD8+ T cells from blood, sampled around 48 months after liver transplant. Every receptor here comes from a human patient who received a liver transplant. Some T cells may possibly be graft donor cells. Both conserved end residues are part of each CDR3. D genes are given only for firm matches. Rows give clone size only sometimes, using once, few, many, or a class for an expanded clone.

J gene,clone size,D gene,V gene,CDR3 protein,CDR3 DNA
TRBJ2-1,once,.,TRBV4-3,CASSQERIGYNEQFF,TGCGCCAGCAGCCAAGAACGGATTGGCTACAATGAGCAGTTCTTC
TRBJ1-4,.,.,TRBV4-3,CASSQETADEKLFF,TGCGCCAGCAGCCAAGAAACAGCCGATGAAAAACTGTTTTTT
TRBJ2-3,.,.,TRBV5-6,CASSLDTTDTQYF,TGTGCCAGCAGCTTGGACACCACAGATACGCAGTATTTT
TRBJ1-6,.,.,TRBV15,CATSSLPEVNSPLHF,TGTGCCACCAGCAGCCTGCCGGAGGTTAATTCACCCCTCCACTTT
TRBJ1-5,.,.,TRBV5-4,CASSRDSQPQHF,TGTGCCAGCAGCCGGGACTCCCAGCCCCAGCATTTT
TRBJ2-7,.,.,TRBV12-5,CASGWRAEEQYF,TGTGCTAGTGGGTGGAGGGCGGAGGAGCAGTACTTC
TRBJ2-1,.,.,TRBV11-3,CASSRQYFHEQFF,TGTGCCAGCAGCAGGCAGTACTTTCATGAGCAGTTCTTC
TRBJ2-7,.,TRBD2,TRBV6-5,CASSYGAGGEYEQYF,TGTGCCAGCAGTTACGGCGCGGGGGGCGAGTACGAGCAGTACTTC
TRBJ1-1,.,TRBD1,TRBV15,CATSRASPTGAWKTEAFF,TGTGCCACCAGCAGAGCCAGTCCGACAGGGGCTTGGAAGACTGAAGCTTTCTTT
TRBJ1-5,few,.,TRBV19,CASRIESNQPQHF,TGTGCCAGTAGGATAGAGAGCAATCAGCCCCAGCATTTT
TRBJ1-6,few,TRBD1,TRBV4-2,CASSQGGNQGGSPLHF,TGTGCCAGCAGCCAAGGCGGAAACCAAGGGGGCTCACCCCTCCACTTT
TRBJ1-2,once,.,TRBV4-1,CASRSVGPAGGYTF,TGCGCCAGCAGATCAGTCGGACCGGCTGGCGGCTACACCTTC
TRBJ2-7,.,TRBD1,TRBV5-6,CASSLAALGQGWYEQYF,TGTGCCAGCAGCTTGGCGGCCTTGGGACAGGGGTGGTACGAGCAGTACTTC
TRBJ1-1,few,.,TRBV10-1,CASSEGLEPQDF,TGCGCCAGCAGTGAGGGCCTCGAGCCGCAAGACTTT
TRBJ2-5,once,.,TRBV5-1,CASSLAPQNQETQYF,TGCGCCAGCAGCTTGGCCCCACAGAACCAAGAGACCCAGTACTTC
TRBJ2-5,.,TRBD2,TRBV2,CASGGGQETQYF,TGTGCCAGCGGGGGGGGGCAAGAGACCCAGTACTTC
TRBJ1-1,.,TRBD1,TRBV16,CASSQSSGGVNTEAFF,TGTGCCAGCAGCCAGTCCTCAGGGGGCGTCAACACTGAAGCTTTCTTT
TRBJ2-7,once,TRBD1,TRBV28,CASRLTGHLNEQYF,TGTGCCAGCAGACTGACAGGGCATCTCAACGAGCAGTACTTC
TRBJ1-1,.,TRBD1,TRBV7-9,CASSLGLGQGGVF,TGTGCCAGCAGCTTAGGCCTGGGACAGGGGGGTGTTTTT
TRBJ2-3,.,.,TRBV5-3,CASSKGHDVVDTQYF,TGTGCCAGCAGCAAGGGACATGACGTCGTAGATACGCAGTATTTT
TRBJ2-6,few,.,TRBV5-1,CASDPGWFGEPSSGANVLTF,TGCGCCAGCGACCCTGGGTGGTTCGGCGAACCCTCCTCTGGGGCCAACGTCCTGACTTTC
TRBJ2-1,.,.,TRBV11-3,CASSSRLDNEQFF,TGTGCCAGCAGCTCCCGACTAGACAATGAGCAGTTCTTC
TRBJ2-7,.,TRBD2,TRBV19,CASRLSAGGPHEQYF,TGTGCCAGTAGGCTCTCAGCGGGAGGGCCCCACGAGCAGTACTTC
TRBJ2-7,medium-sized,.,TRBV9,CASSVDGGPYEQYF,TGTGCCAGCAGCGTAGATGGGGGCCCCTACGAGCAGTACTTC